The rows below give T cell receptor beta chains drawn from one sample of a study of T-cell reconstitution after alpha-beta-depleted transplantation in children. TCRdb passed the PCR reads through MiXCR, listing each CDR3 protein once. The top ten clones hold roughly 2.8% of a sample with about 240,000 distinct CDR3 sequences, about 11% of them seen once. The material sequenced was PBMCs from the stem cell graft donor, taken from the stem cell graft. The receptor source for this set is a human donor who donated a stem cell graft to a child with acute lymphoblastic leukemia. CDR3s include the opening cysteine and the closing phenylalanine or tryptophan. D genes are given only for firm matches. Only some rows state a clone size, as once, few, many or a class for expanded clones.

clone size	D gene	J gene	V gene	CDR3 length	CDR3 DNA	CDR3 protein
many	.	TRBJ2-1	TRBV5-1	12	TGCGCCAGCAGCTGGACACAGGGTGCGCAGTTCTTC	CASSWTQGAQFF
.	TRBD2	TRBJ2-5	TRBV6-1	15	TGTGCCAGTCATTGGACTAGCGGGATCCAAGAGACCCAGTACTTC	CASHWTSGIQETQYF
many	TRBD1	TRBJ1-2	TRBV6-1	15	TGTGCCAGCAGTGGCAGGGGGCGGTCTAACTATGGCTACACCTTC	CASSGRGRSNYGYTF
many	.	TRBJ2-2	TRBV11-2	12	TGTGCCAGCAGCTCGTTGGTGGGGGAGCTGTTTTTT	CASSSLVGELFF
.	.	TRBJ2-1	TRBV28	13	TGTGCCAGCAGTTTATTAGTGAAGAATGAGCAGTTCTTC	CASSLLVKNEQFF
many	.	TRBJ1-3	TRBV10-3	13	TGTGCCATCAGTCGGGGACAAGCAAACACCATATATTTT	CAISRGQANTIYF
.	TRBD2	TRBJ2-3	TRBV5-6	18	TGTGCCATGAGCTTGGCCGGGACTAGCGGGGGTAGCACAGATACGCAGTATTTT	CAMSLAGTSGGSTDTQYF
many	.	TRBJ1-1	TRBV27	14	TGTGCCAGCAGTTTGGGGGGGGCCGGGCCTGAAGCTTTCTTT	CASSLGGAGPEAFF
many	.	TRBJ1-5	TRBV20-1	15	TGCAGTGCTAGAGATTCGACAGCATCTCAAGGGCCCCAGCATTTT	CSARDSTASQGPQHF
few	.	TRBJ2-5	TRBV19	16	TGTGCCAGTAGTATCGATGCGGGACCGCTGCAAGAGACCCAGTACTTC	CASSIDAGPLQETQYF
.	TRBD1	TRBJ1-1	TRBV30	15	TGTGCCTGGAGTCTAGCCTACAGGGGTAACACTGAAGCTTTCTTT	CAWSLAYRGNTEAFF
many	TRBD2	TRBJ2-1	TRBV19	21	TGTGCCAGTAGTATAGGTTTATACGAACTAGCGGGAGAGGCTGGTTACAATGAGCAGTTCTTC	CASSIGLYELAGEAGYNEQFF
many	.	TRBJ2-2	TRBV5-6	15	TGTGCCAGCAGCTTGTTTTGGGAGATGAACGGGGAGCTGTTTTTT	CASSLFWEMNGELFF
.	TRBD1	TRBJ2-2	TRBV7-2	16	TGTGCCAGCAGCCCTTTGGACAGGGTGAACACCGGGGAGCTGTTTTTT	CASSPLDRVNTGELFF
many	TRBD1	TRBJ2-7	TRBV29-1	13	TGCAGCGTTATGGACAGGGAGTCCTACGAGCAGTACTTC	CSVMDRESYEQYF
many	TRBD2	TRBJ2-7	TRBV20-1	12	TGCAGTGCCCGGGACTACTCCTACGAGCAGTACTTC	CSARDYSYEQYF
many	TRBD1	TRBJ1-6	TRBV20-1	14	TGCAGTGCTCGCAGACAGGGCGGTAATTCACCCCTCCACTTT	CSARRQGGNSPLHF
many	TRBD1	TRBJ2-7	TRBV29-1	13	TGCAGCGTCAGCTACAGGGGGCGCGGGGAGCAGTACTTC	CSVSYRGRGEQYF
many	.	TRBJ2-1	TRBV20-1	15	TGCAGTGCTAGAGATTTTCGGCAGTCCGACAATGAGCAGTTCTTC	CSARDFRQSDNEQFF
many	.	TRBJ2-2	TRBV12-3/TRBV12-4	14	TGTGCCAGCAGGGGTAAAACAGGGACCGGGGAGCTGTTTTTT	CASRGKTGTGELFF
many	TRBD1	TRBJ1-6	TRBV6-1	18	TGTGCCAGCAGTCCAAAAGTCGGGACAGGACCCTATAATTCACCCCTCCACTTT	CASSPKVGTGPYNSPLHF
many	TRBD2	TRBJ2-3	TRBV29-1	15	TGCAGCGTTGAATCGCGGGGGGCTAGCACAGATACGCAGTATTTT	CSVESRGASTDTQYF
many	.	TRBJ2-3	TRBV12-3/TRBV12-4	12	TGTGCCAGCAAACCCAGCACAGATACGCAGTATTTT	CASKPSTDTQYF
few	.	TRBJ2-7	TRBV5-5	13	TGTGCCAGCAGCTTGCAGGGAGACCACGAGCAGTACTTC	CASSLQGDHEQYF
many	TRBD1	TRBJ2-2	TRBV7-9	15	TGTGCCAGCAGCAGACCGGGACAGGGGCTCGGGGAGCTGTTTTTT	CASSRPGQGLGELFF
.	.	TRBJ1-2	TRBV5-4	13	TGTGCCAGCAGCTTGGGGGTGGACTATGGCTACACCTTC	CASSLGVDYGYTF
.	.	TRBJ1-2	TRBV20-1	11	TGCAGTGCTAGAGATGTGGTGAAAGGGCTCTTC	CSARDVVKGLF
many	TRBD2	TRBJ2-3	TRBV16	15	TGTGCCAGCAGCCGCCGGACTAGGAGCACAGATACGCAGTATTTT	CASSRRTRSTDTQYF
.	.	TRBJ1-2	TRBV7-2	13	TGTGCCAGCAGCTTTTTGGGTACCTTCCGCCACACCTTC	CASSFLGTFRHTF
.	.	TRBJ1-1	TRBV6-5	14	TGTGCCAGCCTTTCAGGGGCCGGGAACACTGAAGCTTTCTTT	CASLSGAGNTEAFF
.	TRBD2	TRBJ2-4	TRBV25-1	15	TGTGCCAGCAGTGTCGCCATGGGGGCGGGGGGGCCGCAGTACTTC	CASSVAMGAGGPQYF
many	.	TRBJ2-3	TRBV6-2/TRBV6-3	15	TGTGCCAGCAGTGGGAGGCTAGTAGAATTGGATACGCAGTATTTT	CASSGRLVELDTQYF
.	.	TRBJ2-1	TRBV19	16	TGTGCCAGTAACACCCCCGGGACGCCTAATTACAATGAGCAGTTCTTC	CASNTPGTPNYNEQFF